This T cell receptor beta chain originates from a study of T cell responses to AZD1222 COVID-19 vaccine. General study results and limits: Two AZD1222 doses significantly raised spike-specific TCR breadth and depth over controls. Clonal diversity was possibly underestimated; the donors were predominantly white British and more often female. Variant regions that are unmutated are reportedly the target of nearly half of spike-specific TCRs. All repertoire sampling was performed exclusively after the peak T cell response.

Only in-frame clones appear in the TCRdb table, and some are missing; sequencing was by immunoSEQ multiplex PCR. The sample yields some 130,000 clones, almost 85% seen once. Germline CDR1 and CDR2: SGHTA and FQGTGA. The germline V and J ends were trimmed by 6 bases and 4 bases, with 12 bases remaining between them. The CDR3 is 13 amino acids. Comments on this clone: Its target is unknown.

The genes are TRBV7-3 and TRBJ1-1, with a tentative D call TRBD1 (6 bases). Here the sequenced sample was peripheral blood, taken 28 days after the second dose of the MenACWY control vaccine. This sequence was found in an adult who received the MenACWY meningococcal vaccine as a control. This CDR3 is CASSYGGPTEAFF. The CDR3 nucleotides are TGTGCCAGCAGTTATGGGGGGCCCACTGAAGCTTTCTTT.